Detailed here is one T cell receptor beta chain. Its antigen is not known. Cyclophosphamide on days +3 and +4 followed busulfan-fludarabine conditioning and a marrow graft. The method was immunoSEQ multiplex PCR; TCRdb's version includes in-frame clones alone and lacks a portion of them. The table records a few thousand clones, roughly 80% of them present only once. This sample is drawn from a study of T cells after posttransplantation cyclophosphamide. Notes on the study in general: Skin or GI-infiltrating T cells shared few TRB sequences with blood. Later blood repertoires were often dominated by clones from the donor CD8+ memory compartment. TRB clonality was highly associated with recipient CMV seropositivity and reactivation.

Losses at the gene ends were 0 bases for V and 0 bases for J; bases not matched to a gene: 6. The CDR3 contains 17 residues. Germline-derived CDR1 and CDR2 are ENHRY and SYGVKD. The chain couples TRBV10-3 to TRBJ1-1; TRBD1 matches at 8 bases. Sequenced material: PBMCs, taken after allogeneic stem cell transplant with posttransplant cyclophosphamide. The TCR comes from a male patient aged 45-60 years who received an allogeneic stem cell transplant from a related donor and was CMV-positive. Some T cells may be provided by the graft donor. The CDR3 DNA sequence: TGTGCCATCAGTGAGTCGTGGACAGGGCCCATGAACACTGAAGCTTTCTTT. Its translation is CAISESWTGPMNTEAFF.